Listed below are T cell receptor beta chains from one sample, sequenced in a study of blood T cell repertoires in COVID-19. TCRdb keeps only in-frame clones here, not all; method: immunoSEQ multiplex PCR. The repertoire holds some 360,000 clones, about 90% seen once, with about 0.94% in the top ten. The sample comprised PBMCs or T cells enriched from blood (not recorded which). The receptors stem from a woman aged 30 to 39 who had been exposed to COVID-19. The CDR3 runs from the conserved cysteine through the conserved F or W. Each record gives: V gene, J gene, clone size, D gene, CDR3 DNA, CDR3 protein. The D gene is left open where the match is weak. The size of a clone is reported for some rows only, either as once, few or many, or as a class for expanded clones.

v_call: TRBV15
j_call: TRBJ1-1
clone_size: NA
d_call: NA
cdr3_nt: TGTGCCACCAGCCCCCTCGGACACCCTGAAGCTTTCTTT
cdr3_aa: CATSPLGHPEAFF

v_call: TRBV5-5
j_call: TRBJ1-2
clone_size: NA
d_call: NA
cdr3_nt: TGTGCCAGCGCTACAGGGCAGGGGACCTATGGCTACACCTTC
cdr3_aa: CASATGQGTYGYTF

v_call: TRBV3-1/TRBV3-2
j_call: TRBJ1-5
clone_size: NA
d_call: TRBD1
cdr3_nt: TGTGCCAGCAGCCCCTCGGACAGGGACTATCAGCCCCAGCATTTT
cdr3_aa: CASSPSDRDYQPQHF

v_call: TRBV6-5
j_call: TRBJ2-2
clone_size: NA
d_call: NA
cdr3_nt: TGTGCCAGCAGTTACTTACAGGGAGCGAACACCGGGGAGCTGTTTTTT
cdr3_aa: CASSYLQGANTGELFF

v_call: TRBV5-1
j_call: TRBJ1-4
clone_size: NA
d_call: TRBD1
cdr3_nt: TGCGCCAGCAGCCTTCTTACAGGGGCGGGTGAAAAACTGTTTTTT
cdr3_aa: CASSLLTGAGEKLFF

v_call: TRBV9
j_call: TRBJ1-2
clone_size: few
d_call: NA
cdr3_nt: TGTGCCAGCAGAGGGGATGTCCTCCCGGGCTACACCTTC
cdr3_aa: CASRGDVLPGYTF

v_call: TRBV6-5
j_call: TRBJ2-7
clone_size: NA
d_call: NA
cdr3_nt: TGTGCCAGCAGGTACTCTATAGACAGCTCCTACGAGCAGTACTTC
cdr3_aa: CASRYSIDSSYEQYF

v_call: TRBV19
j_call: TRBJ1-3
clone_size: NA
d_call: TRBD1
cdr3_nt: TGTGCCAGTAGTGCCGGCACGGGACAGGGCAACGGAAACACCATATATTTT
cdr3_aa: CASSAGTGQGNGNTIYF

v_call: TRBV5-1
j_call: TRBJ2-7
clone_size: NA
d_call: TRBD1
cdr3_nt: TGCGCCAGCAGCCGGGACAGGGGCCTCTCCTACGAGCAGTACTTC
cdr3_aa: CASSRDRGLSYEQYF

v_call: TRBV19
j_call: TRBJ1-1
clone_size: few
d_call: NA
cdr3_nt: TGTGCCAGTAGTCCCACAGGGTACACTGAAGCTTTCTTT
cdr3_aa: CASSPTGYTEAFF

v_call: TRBV28
j_call: TRBJ1-4
clone_size: NA
d_call: NA
cdr3_nt: TGTGCCAGCAGTTTGGCAGGGCCCTCCACAAAACTGTTTTTT
cdr3_aa: CASSLAGPSTKLFF

v_call: TRBV12-3/TRBV12-4
j_call: TRBJ2-5
clone_size: NA
d_call: TRBD2
cdr3_nt: TGTGCCAGCAGGATAGCGGGGTGGGAGACCCAGTACTTC
cdr3_aa: CASRIAGWETQYF

v_call: TRBV10-1
j_call: TRBJ2-1
clone_size: NA
d_call: NA
cdr3_nt: TGCGCCAGCAGTGGAGGACAGTACCACAATGAGCAGTTCTTC
cdr3_aa: CASSGGQYHNEQFF

v_call: TRBV5-4
j_call: TRBJ1-2
clone_size: NA
d_call: TRBD1
cdr3_nt: TGTGCCAGCAGCTTGGGGACAGGGAAGGGCTATGGCTACACCTTC
cdr3_aa: CASSLGTGKGYGYTF

v_call: TRBV7-9
j_call: TRBJ2-7
clone_size: NA
d_call: TRBD1
cdr3_nt: TGTGCCAGCAGCTCCCCCGACAGGGGAGGCTCCTACGAGCAGTACTTC
cdr3_aa: CASSSPDRGGSYEQYF

v_call: TRBV28
j_call: TRBJ2-7
clone_size: NA
d_call: NA
cdr3_nt: TGTGCCAGCAGTAAACAGGCAATTGCCTACGAGCAGTACTTC
cdr3_aa: CASSKQAIAYEQYF

v_call: TRBV10-1
j_call: TRBJ1-3
clone_size: NA
d_call: NA
cdr3_nt: TGCGCCAGCAGTGAGTCGTCCAGAAACTCTGGAAACACCATATATTTT
cdr3_aa: CASSESSRNSGNTIYF

v_call: TRBV29-1
j_call: TRBJ1-2
clone_size: NA
d_call: NA
cdr3_nt: TGCAGCGCTGGAGGAGTAGTCGGCGGCTATGGCTACACCTTC
cdr3_aa: CSAGGVVGGYGYTF

v_call: TRBV27
j_call: TRBJ1-4
clone_size: NA
d_call: NA
cdr3_nt: TGTGCCAGCAGTCCCTCGGGGGGTAATGAAAAACTGTTTTTT
cdr3_aa: CASSPSGGNEKLFF

v_call: TRBV6-5
j_call: TRBJ2-7
clone_size: NA
d_call: NA
cdr3_nt: TGTGCCAGCAGCCACGAGGCTCAATACGAGCAGTACTTC
cdr3_aa: CASSHEAQYEQYF

v_call: TRBV12-5
j_call: TRBJ2-7
clone_size: NA
d_call: NA
cdr3_nt: TGTGCTAGTGGTTTGCTAGCGCAGCAGTACTTC
cdr3_aa: CASGLLAQQYF

v_call: TRBV29-1
j_call: TRBJ2-7
clone_size: NA
d_call: TRBD1
cdr3_nt: TGCAGCGTTGGACCCCGACAGGGTCTCTACGAGCAGTACTTC
cdr3_aa: CSVGPRQGLYEQYF

v_call: TRBV14
j_call: TRBJ2-7
clone_size: few
d_call: NA
cdr3_nt: TGTGCCAGCAGCCAATTTTTTAGCCTCTCCTACGAGCAGTACTTC
cdr3_aa: CASSQFFSLSYEQYF

v_call: TRBV3-1/TRBV3-2
j_call: TRBJ1-1
clone_size: NA
d_call: TRBD1
cdr3_nt: TGTGCCAGCAGCCAAGTCGACAGGGGGAAAGTGAAGAACACTGAAGCTTTCTTT
cdr3_aa: CASSQVDRGKVKNTEAFF

v_call: TRBV10-3
j_call: TRBJ2-7
clone_size: NA
d_call: TRBD2
cdr3_nt: TGTGCCACTCGAGCGGGAGGGCCACACGAGCAGTACTTC
cdr3_aa: CATRAGGPHEQYF

v_call: TRBV27
j_call: TRBJ2-1
clone_size: NA
d_call: TRBD2
cdr3_nt: TGTGCCAGCAGTCAGATATCCCCTCAAGCGGGACTTTTAAATGAGCAGTTCTTC
cdr3_aa: CASSQISPQAGLLNEQFF

v_call: TRBV19
j_call: TRBJ1-3
clone_size: NA
d_call: NA
cdr3_nt: TGTGCCAGCTCCCAGACAGCTACAGCTGCTGGAAACACCATATATTTT
cdr3_aa: CASSQTATAAGNTIYF

v_call: TRBV11-3
j_call: TRBJ2-1
clone_size: NA
d_call: TRBD2
cdr3_nt: TGTGCCAGCAGCCAACTCCTAGCGGGCGCCTTCAATGAGCAGTTCTTC
cdr3_aa: CASSQLLAGAFNEQFF